These 2 T cell receptor beta chains originate from one sample sequenced in a study of blood T cell repertoires in COVID-19 (dated by TCRdb to between 2020 and 2021). The library was prepared using the immunoSEQ multiplex PCR assay. Sourced from immuneACCESS, this table was stored by TCRdb with only in-frame sequences that have V and J called. A share of the clones is absent; for the studies checked, an unresolved V gene accounts for under half, and the remainder has no known explanation. The sample profile shows 500,000 or so clones; 87% of them were found once. Under 0.85% of the sample is taken by the ten largest. Material: PBMCs or T cells enriched from blood (not recorded which). Every receptor here comes from a woman between 18 and 30 years old who had recovered from COVID-19.

The V gene is TRBV13, the J gene TRBJ2-7; tentative D call: TRBD2 (5 bases). This CDR3 is 16 amino acids long. Deletions cut 4 bases from V and 6 bases from J, with 22 bases between. The germline V gene encodes CDR1 PRHDT and CDR2 FYEKMQ (reference sequence). The CDR3 loop reads CASSSGSSNPPGEQYF. DNA for the CDR3: TGTGCCAGCAGCTCGGGGAGTTCGAACCCCCCGGGCGAGCAGTACTTC.

This clone has only one observation. The J gene is TRBJ2-3, the V gene TRBV2; 7 nucleotides agree with TRBD2. CDR1 SNHLY and CDR2 FYNNEI come from the germline V gene. The trim removed 4 bases at V and 8 bases at J, leaving 6 bases unmatched. CDR3 length: 13 amino acids. In nucleotides, the CDR3 is TGTGCCAGCAGTGTATTGGGGGAGGGTACGCAGTATTTT. Translation: CASSVLGEGTQYF.